This T cell receptor beta chain was recovered during a study of cytomegalovirus exposure and HLA in healthy donors. Study at large: It was reported in a later analysis that the approximately 120 validation repertoires used the same platform as the approximately 650 first-cohort repertoires. Study outcomes and limitations: Subsequent analysis found a tendency for first-cohort TCR clusters to co-occur within the 95 to 150 validation repertoires. Usually a TCR sequence was rare, but some public TCRs were found in many donors. According to the study, 150 to 200 TCR beta chains were cytomegalovirus-associated.

The method was immunoSEQ multiplex PCR; TCRdb's version includes in-frame clones alone and lacks a portion of them. Of 90,000 to 110,000 clones listed, more than 70% are singletons. This clone was recorded a few times. What it binds is unknown. The TCR sequence derives from a woman aged 18-29 years in good health and CMV-seronegative. Sequences were obtained from PBMCs.

The CDR3 coding sequence is TGTGCCAGCTCAAAGACAGGGGAAAGAACTGAAGCTTTCTTT. Amino acid sequence: CASSKTGERTEAFF. This rearrangement joins TRBV18 to TRBJ1-1; the match to TRBD1 covers 8 bases. The ends lost 5 bases at V and 5 bases at J; junction bases unmatched: 7. This CDR3 is 14 amino acids long. Germline V gives CDR1 KGHSH, CDR2 LQKENI. Full variable domain (outside the CDR3, taken from reference TRBV18 and TRBJ1-1): NAGVMQNPRHLVRRRGQEARLRCSPMKGHSHVYWYRQLPEEGLKFMVYLQKENIIDESGMPKERFSAEFPKEGPSILRIQQVVRGDSAAYFCASSKTGERTEAFFGQGTRLTVV.